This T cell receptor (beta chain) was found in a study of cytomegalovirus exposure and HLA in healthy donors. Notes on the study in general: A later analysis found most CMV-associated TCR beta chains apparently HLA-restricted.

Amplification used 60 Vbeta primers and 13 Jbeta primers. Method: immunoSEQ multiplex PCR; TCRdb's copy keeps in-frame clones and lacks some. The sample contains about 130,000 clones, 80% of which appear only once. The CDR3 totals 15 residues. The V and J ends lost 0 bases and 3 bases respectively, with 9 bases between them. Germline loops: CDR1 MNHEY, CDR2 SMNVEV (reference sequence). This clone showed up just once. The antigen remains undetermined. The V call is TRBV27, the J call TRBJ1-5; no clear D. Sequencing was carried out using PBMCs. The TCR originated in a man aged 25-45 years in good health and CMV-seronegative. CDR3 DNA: TGTGCCAGCAGTTTATCGGGCAGTTTCAATCAGCCCCAGCATTTT. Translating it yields CASSLSGSFNQPQHF.